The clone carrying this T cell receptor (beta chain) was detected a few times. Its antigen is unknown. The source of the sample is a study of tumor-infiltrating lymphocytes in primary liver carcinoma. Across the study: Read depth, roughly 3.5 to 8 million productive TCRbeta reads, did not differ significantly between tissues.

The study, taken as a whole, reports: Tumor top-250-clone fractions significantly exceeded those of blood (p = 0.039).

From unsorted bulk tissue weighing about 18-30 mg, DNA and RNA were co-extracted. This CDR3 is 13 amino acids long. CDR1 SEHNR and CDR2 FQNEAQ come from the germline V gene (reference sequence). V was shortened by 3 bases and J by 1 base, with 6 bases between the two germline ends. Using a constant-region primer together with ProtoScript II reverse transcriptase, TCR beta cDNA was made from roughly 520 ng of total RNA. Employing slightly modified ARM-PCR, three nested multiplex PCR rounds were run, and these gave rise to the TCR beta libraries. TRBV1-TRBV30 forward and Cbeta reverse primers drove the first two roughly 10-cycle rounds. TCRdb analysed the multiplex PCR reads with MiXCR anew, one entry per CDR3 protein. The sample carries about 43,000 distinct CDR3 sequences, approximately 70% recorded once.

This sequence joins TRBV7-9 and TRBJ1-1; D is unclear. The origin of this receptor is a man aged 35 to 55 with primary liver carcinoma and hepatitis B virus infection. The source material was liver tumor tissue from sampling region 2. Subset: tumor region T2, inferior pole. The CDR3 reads CASSLAGNTEAFF. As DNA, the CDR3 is TGTGCCAGCAGCTTGGCAGGGAACACTGAAGCTTTCTTT. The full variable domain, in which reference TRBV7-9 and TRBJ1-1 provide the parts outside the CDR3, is DTGVSQNPRHKITKRGQNVTFRCDPISEHNRLYWYRQTLGQGPEFLTYFQNEAQLEKSRLLSDRFSAERPKGSFSTLEIQRTEQGDSAMYLCASSLAGNTEAFFGQGTRLTVV.